This is a list of T cell receptor beta chains from one sample in a study of control samples from healthy donors and cancer patients. Sequenced by immunoSEQ multiplex PCR; TCRdb stores in-frame clones only, minus some. Among 150,000 to 200,000 clones listed, roughly 88% were seen once. The sample was blood. The receptors derive from a man younger than 30 in good health. CDR3s leave out the opening cysteine and the closing phenylalanine or tryptophan. The order of the fields is J gene, V gene, CDR3 protein.

>TRBJ1-3|TRBV7-6
ASSFYSGQPSGNTIY
>TRBJ2-1|TRBV7-9
ASSAGNEQF
>TRBJ1-1|TRBV30
AWSVVRFAEAF
>TRBJ1-3|TRBV6-5
ASSPGAQNTIY
>TRBJ2-3|TRBV28
ASSPIWSGGARDTDTQY
>TRBJ1-3|TRBV11-2
ASSVTEGNTIY
>TRBJ2-7|TRBV4-3
ASSQAVLASGASKQY
>TRBJ1-1|TRBV3-1/TRBV3-2
ASSQDGQTEAF
>TRBJ2-1|TRBV11-3
ASSLGLAGPYNEQF
>TRBJ2-3|TRBV7-3
ASSPEGATDTQY
>TRBJ1-2|TRBV29-1
SAAQGYGYT
>TRBJ2-2|TRBV6-4
ASSVQGLANTGELF
>TRBJ1-1|TRBV7-9
ASSPVTEAF
>TRBJ2-3|TRBV28
ASSFLASSTDTQY
>TRBJ1-4|TRBV28
ASSTSGTGGMGEKLF
>TRBJ2-5|TRBV7-8
ASSRDRQETQY
>TRBJ2-5|TRBV7-9
ASSPRGRGETQY
>TRBJ1-4|TRBV3-1/TRBV3-2
ASSQDWATNEKLF
>TRBJ1-3|TRBV28
ASSLHRPLSGNTIY
>TRBJ1-2|TRBV12-3/TRBV12-4
ASSLSNNYGYT
>TRBJ2-7|TRBV2
ASSDPGLAGEQY
>TRBJ2-3|TRBV7-9
ASSSRLAGGPYSDTQY
>TRBJ1-2|TRBV5-6
ASSLSGTGGNYGYT
>TRBJ1-6|TRBV28
ASSVVGGAGSPLH
>TRBJ2-5|TRBV6-1
ASSEVGLAFSETQY
>TRBJ1-1|TRBV19
ASSQGQGENTEAF
>TRBJ1-5|TRBV19
ASSIATEGPGKPQH
>TRBJ1-3|TRBV28
ASNPAGTRGSSGNTIY
>TRBJ1-2|TRBV6-5
ASARPGQGAGGYT
>TRBJ1-1|TRBV5-1
ASSVRLNTEAF
>TRBJ1-1|TRBV29-1
SGGQNEAF
>TRBJ2-3|TRBV2
ASITRLNTDTQY
>TRBJ2-3|TRBV15
ATSREIPQEIDTQY
>TRBJ2-5|TRBV6-5
ASSSGSAETQY
>TRBJ2-2|TRBV19
ASSIGTGVYTGELF
>TRBJ2-1|TRBV7-6
ASSPGQGSYNEQF
>TRBJ2-5|TRBV5-6
ASSLGAGGAGETQY
>TRBJ2-1|TRBV30
AWTSLAGDYNEQF
>TRBJ2-4|TRBV7-2
ASSPRRDRGNIQY
>TRBJ1-1|TRBV6-5
ASCRGNTEAF
>TRBJ2-7|TRBV7-9
ASSLVDTSLTYEQY
>TRBJ2-7|TRBV7-8
ASSLGLAGYEQY
>TRBJ1-2|TRBV28
ASRGGGAQVVGYGYT
>TRBJ2-3|TRBV18
ASSNPDRVNTDTQY
>TRBJ2-3|TRBV3-1/TRBV3-2
ASSHEAGGKRNTQY
>TRBJ2-3|TRBV5-1
ASSPTPETSTDTQY
>TRBJ1-5|TRBV24-1
ATWGAWGEPQH
>TRBJ2-7|TRBV10-3
ATGVSYEQY
>TRBJ2-1|TRBV2
ASTQGSYNEQF
>TRBJ2-2|TRBV7-3
ASSLAPNTGELF
>TRBJ2-5|TRBV24-1
ATSERLAGGPKTQY
>TRBJ2-2|TRBV30
AWSLGTYTGELF
>TRBJ1-5|TRBV2
ASRKDRGQGNQPQH
>TRBJ1-1|TRBV13
ASSLGTVNTEAF
>TRBJ2-3|TRBV7-2
ASSPEGAGGTDTQY
>TRBJ2-3|TRBV4-3
ASSQGTSYTDTQY
>TRBJ2-5|TRBV6-5
ASSYYRGGWQETQY
>TRBJ1-6|TRBV7-6
ASSLVLRGDSPLH
>TRBJ1-6|TRBV7-6
ASSLQGVGGRAPLH